A single sample is the source of the 25 T cell receptor beta chains below, sequenced in a study of graft-versus-host responses after intestinal transplantation. For these TCRs, the target antigens are not known. Some clones are missing from TCRdb's copy, which holds only in-frame ones; the method was immunoSEQ multiplex PCR. Seen here are 60,000 to 65,000 clones, 85% to 95% observed once, and the top ten hold approximately 1.5%. Source: unstimulated CD8+ T cells sorted from spleen or lymph node cells, taken before transplant. The receptors were sampled from a human donor who was the organ donor for an intestinal transplant.

The rearrangement links TRBV7-3 to TRBJ2-1, with 8 nucleotides matching TRBD2. This CDR3 has 15 amino acids. V shed 2 bases, J shed 7 bases, and the junction held 7 bases outside the gene matches. Looked up from germline, CDR1 is SGHTA and CDR2 is FQGTGA. Written as DNA, the CDR3 is TGTGCCAGCAGCTTACAACCGGGAGGGCATAATGAGCAGTTCTTC. Protein: CASSLQPGGHNEQFF.

The chain employs TRBV27 and TRBJ2-5; 10 bases map to TRBD1. CDR3 size: 14 residues. Germline assignment: CDR1 MNHEY and CDR2 SMNVEV (reference sequence). V shed 6 bases and J 4 bases; nucleotides not matched to a gene: 5. The CDR3 reads CASSSRDRGETQYF. The DNA of the CDR3 is TGTGCCAGCAGCAGCCGGGACAGGGGAGAGACCCAGTACTTC.

The chain uses TRBV28 and TRBJ1-1; D ambiguous. Germline V gives CDR1 MDHEN, CDR2 SYDVKM. Trimming took 3 bases from V and 4 from J, leaving 12 bases between them. The CDR3 totals 14 residues. This chain's CDR3 is CASSLRVSGTEAFF. The CDR3 DNA is TGTGCCAGCAGTTTGAGGGTCTCTGGCACTGAAGCTTTCTTT.

This sequence joins TRBV19 and TRBJ2-3, with 7 bases identical to TRBD1. Germline loops: CDR1 LNHDA, CDR2 SQIVND (reference sequence). V was pared by 3 bases and J by 0 bases, with 3 bases of the junction left unmatched. The CDR3 extends over 15 amino acids. The CDR3 region is CASSIGTDSTDTQYF. For the CDR3, the DNA is TGTGCCAGTAGTATCGGGACAGATAGCACAGATACGCAGTATTTT.

The chain joins TRBV28 to TRBJ1-3; D unresolved. Germline V gene lookup returns CDR1 MDHEN and CDR2 SYDVKM. V was cut by 2 bases and J by 0 bases, with 14 bases left in between. The CDR3 extends over 17 amino acids. The DNA for the CDR3 is TGTGCCAGCAGTTTAAATCTCCAGGCCATCTCTGGAAACACCATATATTTT. Translating it yields CASSLNLQAISGNTIYF.

V and J are TRBV28 and TRBJ2-2, with no clear D. V was cut by 3 bases and J by 3 bases, with 5 bases left in between. In germline, CDR1 is MDHEN, CDR2 SYDVKM. There are 13 residues in the CDR3. In nucleotides, the CDR3 is TGTGCCAGCAGTTTCCCGGACACCGGGGAGCTGTTTTTT. As protein: CASSFPDTGELFF.

On this clone itself: An end of the junction differs from the germline gene, which may be a read error. The chain has TRBV7-9 and TRBJ1-1; no clear D. Germline V gene lookup returns CDR1 SEHNR and CDR2 FQNEAQ (reference sequence). The CDR3 covers 11 residues. CDR3 in DNA: TGTGCCAGCAGGAGGAACGCTGAAGCTTTCTTT. Residues: CASRRNAEAFF.

The CDR3 loop reads CASSLGDRGYEQYF. For the CDR3, the DNA is TGTGCCAGCAGCTTGGGGGACAGGGGGTACGAGCAGTACTTC. The rearrangement joins TRBV7-9 to TRBJ2-7; 11 bases are shared with TRBD1. Looked up from germline, CDR1 is SEHNR and CDR2 is FQNEAQ (reference sequence). CDR3 length: 14 residues. Unmatched junction bases numbered 2, after V lost 3 bases and J lost 4 bases.

This clone was seen a few times. This chain links TRBV5-1 with TRBJ2-2; possibly TRBD2 for D (5 bases). Trimming stripped 1 base from V and 7 bases from J, with 11 bases between. The germline V gene encodes CDR1 SGHRS and CDR2 YFSETQ. CDR3 length: 14 amino acids. The CDR3 nucleotides read TGCGCCAGCAGCTTGATTAGCGATGGCGGGGAGCTGTTTTTT. This encodes CASSLISDGGELFF.

CDR3 nucleotides: TGTGCCACCTCGGGGGGAAGGGGGGCCTACGAGCAGTACTTC. As protein: CATSGGRGAYEQYF. This chain connects TRBV15 to TRBJ2-7; D perhaps matches TRBD2 (7 bases). CDR1 is LNHNV, CDR2 YYDKDF, per germline (reference sequence). V dropped 8 bases and J dropped 2 bases, with 16 bases sitting between them. This CDR3 region has 14 residues.

This chain joins TRBV5-1 and TRBJ2-1; D possibly corresponds to TRBD2 (5 bases). V was shortened by 4 bases and J by 7 bases, with 6 bases between the two germline ends. The CDR3 has 11 amino acids. Germline CDR1 is SGHRS and CDR2 is YFSETQ. As DNA, the CDR3 is TGCGCCAGCAGCCGGGGAAATGAGCAGTTCTTC. This translates into CASSRGNEQFF.

The chain couples TRBV28 to TRBJ2-3; D perhaps matches TRBD1 (5 bases). V dropped 4 bases and J dropped 6 bases, with 17 bases sitting between them. The CDR3 totals 15 residues. Germline V gene data show CDR1 as MDHEN and CDR2 as SYDVKM. The CDR3, as DNA: TGTGCCAGCAGTTGGTGGCGGCAGGGTTTTGATACGCAGTATTTT. This translates into CASSWWRQGFDTQYF.

The CDR3 DNA reads as TGTGCCAGCAGGCGGAACGCACCCTCCGACTACGAGCAGTACTTC. Translated: CASRRNAPSDYEQYF. The gene calls are TRBV6-5 and TRBJ2-7, with D uncertain. V shed 6 bases and J shed 3 bases, with 18 bases lying between them. The germline gives CDR1 MNHEY, CDR2 SVGAGI. CDR3 length: 15 residues.

This clone appeared a single time. The chain carries TRBV27 and TRBJ2-3; TRBD2 is a possible D gene (6 bases). CDR1 and CDR2 from the germline V gene are MNHEY and SMNVEV (reference sequence). The ends were cut back, 1 base at V and 0 bases at J, with 14 bases in the middle. The CDR3 totals 17 residues. The CDR3 region is CASSLFPRGKSTDTQYF. CDR3 DNA: TGTGCCAGCAGTTTATTCCCCCGGGGGAAGAGCACAGATACGCAGTATTTT.

The CDR3 region has the DNA TGTGCCAGCAGTCTACTGCGACAGTCCTACGAGCAGTACTTC. The encoded protein is CASSLLRQSYEQYF. The rearrangement links TRBV28 to TRBJ2-7; a weak D match, TRBD1 (5 bases). Germline V gene lookup returns CDR1 MDHEN and CDR2 SYDVKM. Trimming removed 5 bases at V and 1 base at J, with 12 bases between. The CDR3 length is 14 residues.

J is TRBJ1-1 and V is TRBV10-3; 8 bases fit TRBD1. The CDR3 consists of 15 residues. The germline gives CDR1 ENHRY, CDR2 SYGVKD. V was pared by 5 bases and J by 2 bases, with 7 bases of the junction left unmatched. The CDR3, as DNA: TGTGCCATCAGTACGTACAGGGGGATAAACACTGAAGCTTTCTTT. This encodes CAISTYRGINTEAFF.

This chain joins TRBV5-1 and TRBJ2-1; a possible D gene is TRBD2 (6 bases). The germline V gene has CDR1 SGHRS and CDR2 YFSETQ. The CDR3 totals 15 residues. V was pared by 7 bases and J by 0 bases, with 14 bases between. The CDR3 DNA reads TGCGCCAGCCGAGCTCAGGACTACTCCTACAATGAGCAGTTCTTC. It is translated as CASRAQDYSYNEQFF. The whole variable domain, remainder taken from reference TRBV5-1 and TRBJ2-1, is KAGVTQTPRYLIKTRGQQVTLSCSPISGHRSVSWYQQTPGQGLQFLFEYFSETQRNKGNFPGRFSGRQFSNSRSEMNVSTLELGDSALYLCASRAQDYSYNEQFFGPGTRLTVL.

This clone was detected a few times. The chain joins TRBV30 to TRBJ1-2; 9 nucleotides agree with TRBD1. Unmatched junction bases numbered 7, after V lost 1 base and J lost 4 bases. CDR3 length: 15 residues. Germline CDR1 GTSNPN, CDR2 SVGIG (reference sequence). CDR3 bases: TGTGCCTGGAGTGGGACAGGGGCCGTAGGCTATGGCTACACCTTC. It codes for CAWSGTGAVGYGYTF.

The V and J genes are TRBV30 and TRBJ1-2, with a weak D call TRBD1 (6 bases). Trimming shortened V by 1 base and J by 0 bases, and 9 bases separated the two germline ends. Germline assignment: CDR1 GTSNPN and CDR2 SVGIG (reference sequence). The CDR3 is 14 amino acids. The CDR3 coding sequence is TGTGCCTGGAGTGAAGGGGGAGCTAACTATGGCTACACCTTC. It is translated as CAWSEGGANYGYTF.

This chain connects TRBV15 to TRBJ2-3, with 10 positions matching TRBD2. Losses at the gene ends were 4 bases for V and 2 bases for J; bases not matched to a gene: 6. The CDR3 has 16 amino acids. Germline loops: CDR1 LNHNV, CDR2 YYDKDF (reference sequence). The CDR3: CATSISSGSPTDTQYF. DNA for the CDR3: TGTGCCACCAGCATTTCTAGCGGGAGCCCCACAGATACGCAGTATTTT.

V is TRBV18 and J is TRBJ2-1; 9 positions match TRBD2. Unmatched junction bases numbered 1, after V lost 0 bases and J lost 4 bases. Germline V gene sequence: CDR1 KGHSH, CDR2 LQKENI. CDR3 length: 15 amino acids. The CDR3 loop reads CASSPPLAGYNEQFF. The CDR3 DNA is TGTGCCAGCTCACCACCACTAGCGGGTTACAATGAGCAGTTCTTC.

This chain connects TRBV6-1 to TRBJ2-7; 8 bases match TRBD1. The CDR3 consists of 15 residues. With V trimmed by 4 bases and J by 2 bases, 7 bases remained unmatched. The V gene's germline CDR1 is MNHNS and CDR2 SASEGT. The CDR3 DNA follows: TGTGCCAGCAGTGGACAGGGGCTAAAGACCTACGAGCAGTACTTC. Its translation: CASSGQGLKTYEQYF.

The chain carries TRBV27 and TRBJ2-1; no clear D. V lost 2 bases and J lost 8, with 16 bases in between. This CDR3 spans 15 amino acids. Germline V gene data show CDR1 as MNHEY and CDR2 as SMNVEV (reference sequence). As DNA, the CDR3 is TGTGCCAGCAGTTTAGCGCGTAGTCGTTTAGATGAGCAGTTCTTC. Translation: CASSLARSRLDEQFF.

The chain employs TRBV7-2 and TRBJ2-3, with D possibly being TRBD1 (6 bases). Germline V CDR1 and CDR2: SGHTA, FQGNSA. V lost 3 bases to trimming and J lost 6 bases, with 16 bases between them. CDR3 length: 15 residues. The CDR3 DNA sequence: TGTGCCAGCAGCTTGGGTAGATGGCAGGGGGATACGCAGTATTTT. Amino acids: CASSLGRWQGDTQYF.

J is TRBJ2-7 and V is TRBV19; D gene unclear. Germline CDR1 LNHDA, CDR2 SQIVND (reference sequence). The V end lost 6 bases, the J end lost 0 bases, and 18 bases lay between the germline ends. This CDR3 is built from 16 residues. In DNA, the CDR3 is TGTGCCAGTAGCCCCTCCGACGGGTTAAGCTCCTACGAGCAGTACTTC. This translates into CASSPSDGLSSYEQYF.